One and the same sample provided the 12 T cell receptor beta chains below, sequenced in a study of blood T cell repertoires in COVID-19. Only in-frame clones appear in the TCRdb table, and some are missing; sequencing was by immunoSEQ multiplex PCR. The sample has around 290,000 clones; approximately 90% are singletons. Material for sequencing was peripheral blood. The receptors stem from a woman aged 25 to 39 with COVID-19, enrolled during active disease.

V gene TRBV13 combines with J gene TRBJ1-5, with TRBD1 matching over 7 bases. Unmatched junction bases numbered 7, after V lost 5 bases and J lost 3 bases. Germline V gives CDR1 PRHDT, CDR2 FYEKMQ (reference sequence). This CDR3 is built from 15 residues. CDR3 protein: CASSARGQHNQPQHF. CDR3 in DNA: TGTGCCAGCAGCGCCAGGGGACAGCACAATCAGCCCCAGCATTTT.

The chain employs TRBV7-9 and TRBJ1-2; D possibly corresponds to TRBD1 (5 bases). The CDR3 totals 13 residues. Per germline, CDR1 SEHNR and CDR2 FQNEAQ (reference sequence). The V end was cut by 2 bases, the J end by 3 bases, with 7 bases between. The CDR3 nucleotides read TGTGCCAGCAGCTTATCCAGGGACTATGGCTACACCTTC. This codes for CASSLSRDYGYTF.

This chain joins TRBV19 and TRBJ2-7; 8 positions agree with TRBD1. Germline V gives CDR1 LNHDA, CDR2 SQIVND (reference sequence). The CDR3 runs to 13 residues. The V gene end was trimmed by 8 bases and the J gene end by 3 bases; junction bases not matched to a gene: 6. CDR3 loop: CASSDRGFYEQYF. As DNA, the CDR3 is TGTGCCAGTTCCGACAGGGGTTTCTACGAGCAGTACTTC. The variable domain in full, completed from reference TRBV19 and TRBJ2-7, reads DGGITQSPKYLFRKEGQNVTLSCEQNLNHDAMYWYRQDPGQGLRLIYYSQIVNDFQKGDIAEGYSVSREKKESFPLTVTSAQKNPTAFYLCASSDRGFYEQYFGPGTRLTVT.

V usage is TRBV6-1 and J usage is TRBJ2-2; 8 nucleotides align to TRBD2. The CDR3 is 15 residues long. Germline loops: CDR1 MNHNS, CDR2 SASEGT. V trimming: 6 bases; J trimming: 3 bases; junction bases outside the gene matches: 6. Here the CDR3 DNA reads TGTGCCAGCAGCCGGAGCGGGAGTTACACCGGGGAGCTGTTTTTT. It encodes CASSRSGSYTGELFF.

The V call is TRBV5-1, the J call TRBJ1-1, with 7 bases fitting TRBD1. The CDR3 covers 15 residues. V shed 0 bases, J shed 4 bases, and the junction held 6 bases outside the gene matches. The germline CDR1 and CDR2 sequences are SGHRS and YFSETQ. The CDR3: CASSLAPGGSTEAFF. As DNA, the CDR3 is TGCGCCAGCAGCTTGGCCCCAGGGGGGAGCACTGAAGCTTTCTTT.

This sequence joins TRBV6-5 and TRBJ1-4; D call uncertain. The CDR3 runs to 13 residues. The V gene lost 7 bases and the J gene lost 4 bases, with 10 bases spanning the gap. In germline, CDR1 is MNHEY, CDR2 SVGAGI. This CDR3 is CASTAQFNEKLFF. The CDR3 bases are TGTGCCAGCACGGCACAGTTTAATGAAAAACTGTTTTTT.

This sequence joins TRBV6-6 and TRBJ2-3, with TRBD2 matching 12 bases. With V trimmed by 6 bases and J by 4 bases, 5 bases remained unmatched. The CDR3 is made up of 15 amino acids. Looked up from germline, CDR1 is MNHNY and CDR2 is SVGAGI (reference sequence). CDR3 nucleotides: TGTGCCAGCAGCGAACTAGCGGGAGGATCAGATACGCAGTATTTT. Encoded protein: CASSELAGGSDTQYF.

The genes are TRBV3-1 (or the pseudogene TRBV3-2) and TRBJ2-7; a possible D gene is TRBD2 (6 bases). Germline V gene sequence: CDR1 LGHDT, CDR2 YNNKEL (reference sequence). CDR3 length equals 15 residues. Deletions cut 0 bases from V and 0 bases from J, with 9 bases between. CDR3 loop: CASSQDSGSSYEQYF. Written as DNA, the CDR3 is TGTGCCAGCAGCCAAGATAGCGGAAGCTCCTACGAGCAGTACTTC.

The chain links TRBV7-2 to TRBJ1-1, with D uncertain. Trimming removed 5 bases from V and 1 base from J, with 11 bases in between. Per germline, CDR1 SGHTA and CDR2 FQGNSA. The CDR3 consists of 14 residues. The CDR3 reads CASSRGIQNTEAFF. In DNA form, the CDR3 reads TGTGCCAGCAGCCGCGGGATTCAGAACACTGAAGCTTTCTTT.

The genes are TRBV9 and TRBJ2-7; 8 bases match TRBD2. The CDR3 length is 13 residues. From germline, CDR1 is SGDLS and CDR2 YYNGEE. V dropped 0 bases and J dropped 6; count of bases not matched to a gene: 2. This CDR3 reads CASSVASGSEQYF. Written as DNA, the CDR3 is TGTGCCAGCAGCGTAGCCAGCGGGAGCGAGCAGTACTTC.

V and J are TRBV5-4 and TRBJ2-5, with D perhaps matching TRBD2 (6 bases). Trimming shortened V by 0 bases and J by 7 bases, and 13 bases separated the two germline ends. The CDR3 spans 14 residues. Per the germline V gene, CDR1 is SGHNT and CDR2 is YYREEE (reference sequence). CDR3 nucleotide sequence: TGTGCCAGCAGCTTGGAACTAGCCCTGGGGACCCAGTACTTC. Amino acid sequence: CASSLELALGTQYF.

This chain joins TRBV7-9 and TRBJ2-7; a possible D gene is TRBD1 (5 bases). Germline V gives CDR1 SEHNR, CDR2 FQNEAQ (reference sequence). V lost 1 base and J 1 base, leaving 14 bases between the germline ends. This CDR3 is 16 amino acids long. CDR3 loop: CASSLVVGLTSYEQYF. CDR3 DNA: TGTGCCAGCAGCTTAGTTGTGGGGCTAACATCCTACGAGCAGTACTTC.